One sample yielded the 5 T cell receptor beta chains listed below, sequenced in a study of shared clonotypes between healthy human individuals. This table comes from immunoSEQ multiplex PCR, and its TCRdb copy is limited to in-frame clones, with some not included. The sample yields 500,000 to 550,000 clones, 95% to 96% seen once. The sequencing input was naive CD4+ T cells sorted from blood. The subset is: CD45RA+ positively selected. The receptors originated from a woman in her twenties or thirties in good health.

The genes are TRBV10-1 and TRBJ2-2, with 12 bases that match TRBD2. V was clipped by 8 bases and J by 0 bases; unmatched bases: 7. This CDR3 spans 17 amino acids. CDR1 WNHNN and CDR2 SYGVQD come from the germline V gene (reference sequence). The CDR3 DNA sequence: TGCGCCAGCGGGAGGACTAGCGGGAAACCGAACACCGGGGAGCTGTTTTTT. Its protein is CASGRTSGKPNTGELFF.

The J gene is TRBJ2-2, the V gene TRBV28; 8 bases agree with TRBD2. The J segment lost 6 bases and the V segment lost 5 bases, leaving 8 bases of the junction unmatched. Per germline, CDR1 MDHEN and CDR2 SYDVKM. The CDR3 runs 15 residues. The CDR3 loop reads CASSTGTRGSGELFF. The CDR3 DNA reads as TGTGCCAGCAGTACCGGGACTAGGGGTTCCGGGGAGCTGTTTTTT.

The chain has TRBV9 and TRBJ2-1; 7 bases agree with TRBD2. This CDR3 contains 14 residues. Trimming took 0 bases from V and 10 from J; bases not matched to a gene: 7. Germline CDR1 is SGDLS and CDR2 is YYNGEE. The CDR3: CASSVGDYGNEQFF. The DNA of the CDR3 is TGTGCCAGCAGCGTAGGGGACTATGGGAACGAGCAGTTCTTC.

This chain uses TRBV27 with TRBJ2-6, with D possibly matching TRBD2 (6 bases). This CDR3 contains 15 residues. The germline gives CDR1 MNHEY, CDR2 SMNVEV (reference sequence). The V gene lost 6 bases and the J gene lost 2 bases, with 11 bases spanning the gap. DNA of the CDR3: TGTGCCAGCAGAAATAGCGGAACTGGGGCCAACGTCCTGACTTTC. Protein product: CASRNSGTGANVLTF.

The gene calls are TRBV28 and TRBJ2-3; D is unclear. Trimming took off 5 bases at V and 8 bases at J, with 5 bases between the two ends. The CDR3 loop spans 10 amino acids. The germline CDR1 and CDR2 sequences are MDHEN and SYDVKM. The CDR3 loop is CASSGRTQYF. The CDR3 DNA sequence: TGTGCCAGCAGTGGGCGTACGCAGTATTTT.